A single sample is the source of the 26 T cell receptor beta chains below, sequenced in a study of siplizumab effects on memory and regulatory T cells. The protocol was immunoSEQ multiplex PCR, while the TCRdb copy is restricted to in-frame clones and leaves out a portion. Of about 120,000 clones in the sample, about nine tenths were seen once. Input material: CD4+ T cells sorted from blood. These receptors all come from a human donor in good health.

The chain uses TRBV27 and TRBJ1-2; 7 nucleotides agree with TRBD1. Germline CDR1 is MNHEY and CDR2 is SMNVEV (reference sequence). V was clipped by 5 bases and J by 2 bases; unmatched bases: 5. This CDR3 is 14 amino acids long. The chain's CDR3 is CASSVRGRNYGYTF. DNA for the CDR3: TGTGCCAGCAGTGTCAGGGGGAGGAACTATGGCTACACCTTC.

The V call is TRBV29-1, the J call TRBJ2-5, with D maybe TRBD1 (6 bases). Germline assignment: CDR1 SQVTM and CDR2 ANQGSEA. The CDR3 is 13 amino acids. Trimming removed 3 bases at V and 5 bases at J, with 13 bases between. The chain's CDR3 is CSVDQGQGETQYF. In DNA, the CDR3 is TGCAGCGTTGACCAGGGGCAGGGGGAGACCCAGTACTTC.

CDR3 region: CASSQDDSGAGTEAFF. The CDR3, as DNA: TGTGCCAGCAGCCAAGACGATTCGGGGGCCGGCACTGAAGCTTTCTTT. V is TRBV4-2 and J is TRBJ1-1; D perhaps matches TRBD1 (6 bases). Germline V gene sequence: CDR1 LGHNA, CDR2 YNFKEQ. The CDR3 contains 16 residues. Trimming removed 0 bases from V and 4 bases from J, with 15 bases in between.

The chain joins TRBV10-3 to TRBJ2-5; 7 bases align to TRBD2. The germline V gene has CDR1 ENHRY and CDR2 SYGVKD. The V gene end was trimmed by 5 bases and the J gene end by 4 bases; junction bases not matched to a gene: 10. There are 15 residues in the CDR3. CDR3 bases: TGTGCCATCAGTCACCCCGGGACTAAAGGAGAGACCCAGTACTTC. Translation gives CAISHPGTKGETQYF.

The chain links TRBV2 to TRBJ1-4; 10 bases are a match to TRBD1. CDR3 length: 14 amino acids. From germline, CDR1 is SNHLY and CDR2 FYNNEI. V was pared by 8 bases and J by 8 bases, with 8 bases of the junction left unmatched. The CDR3, as DNA: TGTGCCAGCTGCCGGGACAGGGGTGTAGAAAAACTGTTTTTT. Amino acid sequence: CASCRDRGVEKLFF.

V gene TRBV19 combines with J gene TRBJ2-1, with 8 nucleotides matching TRBD2. The V and J ends lost 1 base and 9 bases, in that order; junction bases with no gene match: 8. The CDR3 length is 15 residues. CDR1 LNHDA and CDR2 SQIVND come from the germline V gene (reference sequence). The CDR3 loop reads CASSIGAGAFIEQFF. DNA of the CDR3: TGTGCCAGTAGTATAGGAGCGGGGGCTTTTATTGAGCAGTTCTTC.

The genes are TRBV6-1 and TRBJ2-5; 11 bases fit TRBD2. The CDR3 consists of 15 residues. CDR1 and CDR2 from the germline V gene are MNHNS and SASEGT. With 1 base clipped from V and 10 bases from J, the junction kept 8 bases outside the gene matches. The CDR3 spells CASSEGWGTSGIQYF. CDR3 bases: TGTGCCAGCAGTGAAGGGTGGGGGACTAGCGGAATCCAGTACTTC.

The chain recombines TRBV7-2 with TRBJ2-3; TRBD2 matches at 8 bases. The CDR3 has 18 amino acids. The germline gives CDR1 SGHTA, CDR2 FQGNSA. V lost 1 base, J lost 3 bases, and 12 bases stayed unmatched. The CDR3 reads CASSLVGRGGLGTDTQYF. DNA for the CDR3: TGTGCCAGCAGCTTAGTCGGTCGGGGGGGCCTAGGGACAGATACGCAGTATTTT. Looking up the rest from reference TRBV7-2 and TRBJ2-3 gives the full variable domain: GAGVSQSPSNKVTEKGKDVELRCDPISGHTALYWYRQSLGQGLEFLIYFQGNSAPDKSGLPSDRFSAERTGGSVSTLTIQRTQQEDSAVYLCASSLVGRGGLGTDTQYFGPGTRLTVL.

The chain uses TRBV11-2 and TRBJ1-1, with D possibly TRBD1 on 6 matching bases. Between the trimmed V and J ends, which lost 4 bases and 5 bases, there was a span of 14 bases. The CDR3 covers 14 residues. Germline V gives CDR1 SGHAT, CDR2 FQNNGV. CDR3 sequence (DNA): TGTGCCAGCAGCTCCTTTGACAGGAGAACTGAAGCTTTCTTT. Residues: CASSSFDRRTEAFF.

This clone was recorded only once. The chain couples TRBV27 to TRBJ2-7, with 10 bases that match TRBD1. CDR3 length: 15 amino acids. Losses at the gene ends were 5 bases for V and 4 bases for J; bases not matched to a gene: 8. The germline CDR1 and CDR2 sequences are MNHEY and SMNVEV (reference sequence). The CDR3 is CASSITGTGEYEQYF. CDR3 nucleotides: TGTGCCAGCAGTATCACCGGGACAGGGGAGTACGAGCAGTACTTC.

This chain uses TRBV19 with TRBJ2-7; D gene uncertain. This CDR3 region has 13 residues. The germline CDR1 and CDR2 sequences are LNHDA and SQIVND (reference sequence). V shed 3 bases and J shed 5 bases, with 11 bases lying between them. CDR3 DNA: TGTGCCAGTAGTATCTGGCCGGCCGACGAGCAGTACTTC. This translates into CASSIWPADEQYF. Variable domain in full (rest from reference TRBV19 and TRBJ2-7): DGGITQSPKYLFRKEGQNVTLSCEQNLNHDAMYWYRQDPGQGLRLIYYSQIVNDFQKGDIAEGYSVSREKKESFPLTVTSAQKNPTAFYLCASSIWPADEQYFGPGTRLTVT.

The V and J genes are TRBV6-5 and TRBJ1-1; D remains ambiguous. The CDR3 has 14 amino acids. Trimming pared 7 bases from V and 0 bases from J, leaving 12 bases between. Per germline, CDR1 MNHEY and CDR2 SVGAGI. The CDR3 DNA is TGTGCCAGCAATTTCGCCGGGATGAACACTGAAGCTTTCTTT. Encoded protein: CASNFAGMNTEAFF.

This chain joins TRBV7-8 and TRBJ1-6; possibly TRBD1 for D (5 bases). The germline V and J ends were trimmed by 2 bases and 7 bases, with 15 bases remaining between them. This CDR3 is built from 16 residues. Germline CDR1 SGHVS, CDR2 FQNEAQ. As DNA, the CDR3 is TGTGCCAGCAGCTTATTCTTTGACAGACAGAATTCACCCCTCCACTTT. Residues: CASSLFFDRQNSPLHF.

The genes are TRBV9 and TRBJ2-7, with D perhaps TRBD2 (6 bases). CDR1 and CDR2 from the germline V gene are SGDLS and YYNGEE. This CDR3 spans 16 amino acids. Between the trimmed V and J ends, which lost 3 bases and 6 bases, there was a span of 22 bases. CDR3 bases: TGTGCCAGCAGCGCTGCCGGAGGGTCCGCCGGAGGCGAGCAGTACTTC. Protein sequence: CASSAAGGSAGGEQYF.

This chain uses TRBV4-1 with TRBJ2-3, with a possible D match to TRBD1 (6 bases). V was trimmed by 5 bases and J by 6 bases, leaving 12 bases between them. CDR1 is MGHRA, CDR2 YSYEKL, per germline. This CDR3 comprises 13 residues. The CDR3: CASSMGAADTQYF. CDR3 nucleotides: TGCGCCAGCAGCATGGGGGCGGCGGATACGCAGTATTTT.

This chain connects TRBV10-1 to TRBJ1-5; D is unresolved. Germline assignment: CDR1 WNHNN and CDR2 SYGVQD (reference sequence). The ends were cut back, 3 bases at V and 3 bases at J, with 9 bases in the middle. The CDR3 has 14 amino acids. CDR3 in DNA: TGCGCCAGCAGTGATTCGGAGGCCAATCAGCCCCAGCATTTT. This translates into CASSDSEANQPQHF.

The V call is TRBV6-5, the J call TRBJ2-1, with D unclear. The germline V and J ends were trimmed by 8 bases and 6 bases, with 11 bases remaining between them. This CDR3 is 12 amino acids long. Germline CDR1 and CDR2: MNHEY and SVGAGI. The CDR3 region has the DNA TGTGCCAGCGGCCTCGCGTTCAATGAGCAGTTCTTC. It translates to CASGLAFNEQFF.

The chain joins TRBV18 to TRBJ2-7, with 10 bases aligning to TRBD2. The length of the CDR3 is 16 residues. The V gene end was trimmed by 5 bases and the J gene end by 3 bases; junction bases not matched to a gene: 10. Germline CDR1 KGHSH, CDR2 LQKENI. CDR3 sequence (DNA): TGTGCCAGCTCAATCCTAGCGGGAGTAGAAGGCTACGAGCAGTACTTC. Residues: CASSILAGVEGYEQYF.

The chain uses TRBV6-1 and TRBJ1-2; maybe TRBD1 (6 bases). Trimming left V 1 base short and J 7 bases short, with 13 bases between. Germline loops: CDR1 MNHNS, CDR2 SASEGT. The CDR3 totals 14 residues. CDR3 in amino acids: CASSEDRVRGGYTF. The DNA of the CDR3 is TGTGCCAGCAGTGAAGATCGTGTCAGGGGTGGCTACACCTTC.

The chain links TRBV7-9 to TRBJ1-2; D may be TRBD1 (6 bases). Germline CDR1 SEHNR, CDR2 FQNEAQ (reference sequence). Trimming shortened V by 5 bases and J by 3 bases, and 28 bases separated the two germline ends. This CDR3 has 19 amino acids. In DNA form, the CDR3 reads TGTGCCAGCAGCACTTTTGCACAGGGAAGGAAGGGATACTACTATGGCTACACCTTC. This gives the protein CASSTFAQGRKGYYYGYTF.

The gene calls are TRBV11-3 and TRBJ2-7, with 11 bases fitting TRBD1. CDR3 size: 14 residues. J lost 5 bases, V lost 4 bases, and 4 bases had no gene match. Germline loops: CDR1 SGHNT, CDR2 YENEEA. In DNA, the CDR3 is TGTGCCAGCAGCTCCGGACAGGGGGCTGACGAGCAGTACTTC. Translating it yields CASSSGQGADEQYF.

The V and J genes are TRBV11-3 and TRBJ2-3, with 8 bases lining up with TRBD1. Germline V CDR1 and CDR2: SGHNT, YENEEA. With V trimmed by 4 bases and J by 3 bases, 6 bases remained unmatched. The CDR3 has 15 amino acids. This CDR3 reads CASSSQGAGTDTQYF. The CDR3 DNA reads TGTGCCAGCAGCTCGCAGGGGGCAGGAACAGATACGCAGTATTTT.

V gene TRBV6-5 combines with J gene TRBJ2-7, with 7 bases that match TRBD1. Germline values: CDR1 MNHEY, CDR2 SVGAGI. The J segment lost 0 bases and the V segment lost 6 bases, leaving 8 bases of the junction unmatched. The CDR3 covers 15 residues. The CDR3 here is CASSRGQVYSYEQYF. DNA of the CDR3: TGTGCCAGCAGCCGTGGACAGGTATACTCCTACGAGCAGTACTTC.

V gene TRBV5-4 combines with J gene TRBJ2-3; D perhaps matches TRBD2 (6 bases). Trimming removed 6 bases at V and 1 base at J, with 15 bases between. CDR1 SGHNT and CDR2 YYREEE come from the germline V gene (reference sequence). The CDR3 contains 15 residues. The CDR3 spells CASTKSASGTDTQYF. The CDR3 bases are TGTGCCAGCACCAAGTCGGCTAGCGGCACAGATACGCAGTATTTT.

This chain joins TRBV11-2 and TRBJ2-7; D may be TRBD1 (5 bases). V lost 2 bases and J lost 3, with 14 bases in between. The germline V gene has CDR1 SGHAT and CDR2 FQNNGV. This CDR3 contains 15 residues. Here the CDR3 DNA reads TGTGCCAGCAGCTTATCCAGGGCCCTTAACTACGAGCAGTACTTC. It codes for CASSLSRALNYEQYF.

The J gene is TRBJ2-2, the V gene TRBV11-2; no reliable D call. Germline V lookup: CDR1 SGHAT, CDR2 FQNNGV. This CDR3 comprises 16 residues. V lost 5 bases and J 1 base, leaving 14 bases between the germline ends. CDR3: CASSPAASMNTGELFF. In nucleotides, the CDR3 is TGTGCCAGCAGCCCGGCGGCGTCCATGAACACCGGGGAGCTGTTTTTT.